Reported below is one T cell receptor (beta chain). The antigen is unknown. These data come from a study of glioma-infiltrating T cells. TCR alpha and beta CDR3 regions were amplified from RNA using iRepertoire nested multiplex PCR. Input was about 85-400 ng of tissue mRNA or PBMC total RNA. TCRdb used MiXCR to reprocess the multiplex PCR reads, holding one entry per CDR3 protein. The data contain more than 350,000 distinct CDR3 sequences, 41% of them singletons. Study-wide results and caveats: Gliomas, especially low-grade, showed above-expected tissue-blood divergence; non-neoplastic patients showed below. Shared blood CDR3 signature motifs marked patients with low tissue-blood divergence.

Germline lookup yields CDR1 MNHNS and CDR2 SASEGT. The CDR3 is 13 amino acids. Trimming took 6 bases from V and 6 from J, leaving 13 bases between them. Sample: glioma tissue, nonneoplastic brain tissue, or PBMCs (not recorded which). The receptor was isolated from a human donor with low-grade glioma or glioblastoma, undergoing nonglioma brain surgery, or in good health (not recorded which). The chain uses TRBV6-1 and TRBJ2-3, with D perhaps TRBD1 or TRBD2 (5 bases each). CDR3 sequence (DNA): TGTGCCAGCAGGGGTTGGGGGTGGGATACGCAGTATTTT. Its protein product is CASRGWGWDTQYF.